This T cell receptor beta chain was sequenced during a study of cytomegalovirus exposure and HLA in healthy donors. This clone showed up just once. Its antigen remains unidentified. Study findings and constraints: As confirmed in vitro, a few CMV-associated chains were specific for CMV antigens.

With 60 Vbeta and 13 Jbeta primers, the PCR was carried out. As originally analysed: Approximately 83 million unique TCR beta chains, 9 million to 14 million shared, were counted in a later analysis. Profiled with immunoSEQ multiplex PCR; TCRdb holds only in-frame clones, not every one. The V and J calls and clone size come from that table; D and trimming were worked out from the DNA. This table has around 120,000 clones, roughly 80% appearing once. CDR1 is LGHNA and CDR2 is YSLEER in the germline V gene. V lost 1 base and J 4 bases, leaving 5 bases between the germline ends. The CDR3 contains 13 residues.

Sequencing input: PBMCs. This sequence originates from a man aged 50 to 60 in good health and CMV-seropositive. This chain joins TRBV4-3 and TRBJ1-5; unclear D gene. The CDR3 nucleotides are TGCGCCAGCAGCCAAGGTGAGAATCAGCCCCAGCATTTT. As protein: CASSQGENQPQHF.